The 9 T cell receptor beta chains below were found in one sample sequenced in a study of cytomegalovirus exposure and HLA in healthy donors. The PCR was carried out with 60 Vbeta primers and 13 Jbeta primers. This table comes from immunoSEQ multiplex PCR, and its TCRdb copy is limited to in-frame clones, with some not included. The sample holds around 140,000 clones, roughly 79% seen once. Specimen: PBMCs. Receptors originate from a woman aged 60-75 years in good health and CMV-seropositive.

CDR3 coding DNA: TGTGCCAGCAGCGGGGACAGGGTTCGTACCGGGGAGCTGTTTTTT. It is translated as CASSGDRVRTGELFF. V is TRBV9 and J is TRBJ2-2, with TRBD1 identical over 9 bases. Trimming at V came to 3 bases and at J to 5 bases, leaving 5 bases not matched to a gene. Germline CDR1 SGDLS, CDR2 YYNGEE. This CDR3 has 15 amino acids.

The chain employs TRBV11-2 and TRBJ1-5; D ambiguous. This CDR3 contains 13 residues. Trimming shortened V by 4 bases and J by 11 bases, and 15 bases separated the two germline ends. The V gene's germline CDR1 is SGHAT and CDR2 FQNNGV. CDR3 DNA: TGTGCCAGCAGCTCTGGGGAGTTGGGGACCCAGCATTTT. It specifies CASSSGELGTQHF.

The chain is built from TRBV5-4 and TRBJ2-1, with D tentatively TRBD2 (5 bases). CDR3 length: 13 amino acids. V was clipped by 8 bases and J by 7 bases, with 16 bases between them. CDR1 and CDR2 from the germline V gene are SGHNT and YYREEE (reference sequence). As DNA, the CDR3 is TGTGCCAGTTGGAGCGGAGGTGGGAATGAGCAGTTCTTC. This gives the protein CASWSGGGNEQFF. The full variable domain, completed using reference TRBV5-4 and TRBJ2-1, is ETGVTQSPTHLIKTRGQQVTLRCSSQSGHNTVSWYQQALGQGPQFIFQYYREEENGRGNFPPRFSGLQFPNYSSELNVNALELDDSALYLCASWSGGGNEQFFGPGTRLTVL.

The chain links TRBV4-2 to TRBJ2-1; 12 positions agree with TRBD1. The junction had 4 bases not matched to a gene; V was cut back by 4 bases and J by 6 bases. Per germline, CDR1 LGHNA and CDR2 YNFKEQ. The CDR3 covers 15 residues. CDR3 in DNA: TGTGCCAGCAGCCGGGGACAGGGGGCGGGCAATGAGCAGTTCTTC. Translated, it gives CASSRGQGAGNEQFF.

V and J are TRBV13 and TRBJ1-2; D is unclear. V shed 2 bases and J shed 4 bases, with 11 bases lying between them. The CDR3 runs 14 residues. Germline V lookup: CDR1 PRHDT, CDR2 FYEKMQ (reference sequence). The CDR3 sequence: CASSLRSLPYGYTF. CDR3 bases: TGTGCCAGCAGCTTACGATCCCTACCCTATGGCTACACCTTC.

The chain uses TRBV10-2 and TRBJ2-7; D is ambiguous. The ends were cut back, 4 bases at V and 5 bases at J, with 6 bases in the middle. The CDR3 extends over 11 amino acids. Per germline, CDR1 WSHSY and CDR2 SAAADI. CDR3: CASSVPDEQYF. DNA of the CDR3: TGCGCCAGCAGTGTTCCTGACGAGCAGTACTTC.

This clone was counted once. This rearrangement joins TRBV6-1 to TRBJ2-1; TRBD1 is a possible D gene (6 bases). Germline CDR1 and CDR2: MNHNS and SASEGT. The CDR3 contains 15 residues. Trimming left V 7 bases short and J 1 base short, with 14 bases between. The CDR3 sequence: CASTLGAGSYNEQFF. In DNA, the CDR3 is TGTGCCAGCACCCTGGGGGCAGGGTCCTACAATGAGCAGTTCTTC.

The chain recombines TRBV15 with TRBJ1-2; 10 bases fit TRBD1. The CDR3 is made up of 15 amino acids. CDR1 LNHNV and CDR2 YYDKDF come from the germline V gene (reference sequence). The V segment lost 1 base and the J segment 5 bases; nucleotides outside the gene matches: 4. The DNA of the CDR3 is TGTGCCACCAGCAGAGGGACAGGGGGACTTTATGGCTACACCTTC. Encoded protein: CATSRGTGGLYGYTF.

The chain carries TRBV4-1 and TRBJ1-5; 12 nucleotides agree with TRBD1. J was trimmed by 7 bases and V by 2 bases; bases with no gene match: 9. The germline CDR1 and CDR2 sequences are MGHRA and YSYEKL. The CDR3 is 17 residues long. The CDR3 nucleotides are TGCGCCAGCAGCCAACTCCCGGGACAGGGGGCCCGGCAGCCCCAGCATTTT. Its protein is CASSQLPGQGARQPQHF.